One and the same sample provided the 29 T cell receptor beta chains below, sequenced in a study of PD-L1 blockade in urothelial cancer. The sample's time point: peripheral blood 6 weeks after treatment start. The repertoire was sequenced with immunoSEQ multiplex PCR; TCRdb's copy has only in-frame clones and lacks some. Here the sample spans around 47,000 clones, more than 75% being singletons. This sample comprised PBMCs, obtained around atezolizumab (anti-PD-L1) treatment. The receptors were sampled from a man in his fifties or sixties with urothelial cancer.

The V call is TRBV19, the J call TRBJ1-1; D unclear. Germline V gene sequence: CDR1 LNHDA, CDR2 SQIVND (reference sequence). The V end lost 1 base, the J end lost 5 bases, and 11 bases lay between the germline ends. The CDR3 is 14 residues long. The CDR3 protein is CASSIVTTGTEAFF. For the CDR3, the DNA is TGTGCCAGTAGTATAGTAACGACGGGGACTGAAGCTTTCTTT.

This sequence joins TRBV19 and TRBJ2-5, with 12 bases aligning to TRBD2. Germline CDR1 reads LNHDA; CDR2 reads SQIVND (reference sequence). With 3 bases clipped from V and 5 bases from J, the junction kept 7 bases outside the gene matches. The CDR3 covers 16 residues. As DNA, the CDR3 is TGTGCCAGTAGTATTGGGGGACTAGCGGGCGAGGAGACCCAGTACTTC. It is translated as CASSIGGLAGEETQYF. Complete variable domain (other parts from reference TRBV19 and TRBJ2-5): DGGITQSPKYLFRKEGQNVTLSCEQNLNHDAMYWYRQDPGQGLRLIYYSQIVNDFQKGDIAEGYSVSREKKESFPLTVTSAQKNPTAFYLCASSIGGLAGEETQYFGPGTRLLVL.

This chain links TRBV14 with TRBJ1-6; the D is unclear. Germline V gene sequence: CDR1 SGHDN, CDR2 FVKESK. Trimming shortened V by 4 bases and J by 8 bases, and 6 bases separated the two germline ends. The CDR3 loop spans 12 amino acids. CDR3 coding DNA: TGTGCCAGCAGCCGACTCGATTCACCCCTCCACTTT. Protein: CASSRLDSPLHF.

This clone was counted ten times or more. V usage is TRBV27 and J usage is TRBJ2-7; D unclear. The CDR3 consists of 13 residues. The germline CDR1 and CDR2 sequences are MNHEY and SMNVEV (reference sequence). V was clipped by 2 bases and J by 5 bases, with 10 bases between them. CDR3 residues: CASSLAGPHEQYF. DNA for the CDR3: TGTGCCAGCAGTTTAGCTGGCCCTCACGAGCAGTACTTC.

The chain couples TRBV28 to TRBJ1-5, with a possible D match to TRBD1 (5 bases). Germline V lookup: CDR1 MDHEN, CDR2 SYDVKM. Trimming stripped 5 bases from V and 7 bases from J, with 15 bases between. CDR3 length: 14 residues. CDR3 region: CASSTDARGQPQHF. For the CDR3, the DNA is TGTGCCAGCAGTACGGACGCTCGGGGGCAGCCCCAGCATTTT.

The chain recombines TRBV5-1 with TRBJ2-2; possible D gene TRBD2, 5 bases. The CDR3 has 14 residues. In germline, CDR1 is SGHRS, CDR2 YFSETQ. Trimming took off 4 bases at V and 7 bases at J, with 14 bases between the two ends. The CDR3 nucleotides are TGCGCCAGCAGCCCCCGGACTTCGGGCGGGGAGCTGTTTTTT. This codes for CASSPRTSGGELFF. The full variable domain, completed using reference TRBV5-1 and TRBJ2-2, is KAGVTQTPRYLIKTRGQQVTLSCSPISGHRSVSWYQQTPGQGLQFLFEYFSETQRNKGNFPGRFSGRQFSNSRSEMNVSTLELGDSALYLCASSPRTSGGELFFGEGSRLTVL.

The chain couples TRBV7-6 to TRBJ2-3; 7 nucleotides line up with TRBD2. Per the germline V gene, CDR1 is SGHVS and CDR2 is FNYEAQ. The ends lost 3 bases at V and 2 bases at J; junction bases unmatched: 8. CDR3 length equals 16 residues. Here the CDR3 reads CASSFQASGFTDTQYF. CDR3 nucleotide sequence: TGTGCCAGCAGCTTCCAGGCTAGCGGCTTCACAGATACGCAGTATTTT.

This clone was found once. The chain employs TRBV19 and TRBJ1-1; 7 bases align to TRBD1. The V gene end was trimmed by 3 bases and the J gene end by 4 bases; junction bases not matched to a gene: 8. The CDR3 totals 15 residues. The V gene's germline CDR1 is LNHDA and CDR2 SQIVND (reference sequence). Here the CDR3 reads CASSIGQVWTTEAFF. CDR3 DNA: TGTGCCAGTAGTATCGGACAGGTGTGGACCACTGAAGCTTTCTTT.

The CDR3 nucleotides are TGTGCCTTACAGGCTAGCGGGAGGGACGAGCAGTACTTC. Its protein product is CALQASGRDEQYF. The gene calls are TRBV28 and TRBJ2-7; 12 positions agree with TRBD2. The CDR3 consists of 13 residues. The V segment lost 11 bases and the J segment 5 bases; nucleotides outside the gene matches: 7. Germline loops: CDR1 MDHEN, CDR2 SYDVKM. Looking up the rest from reference TRBV28 and TRBJ2-7 gives the full variable domain: DVKVTQSSRYLVKRTGEKVFLECVQDMDHENMFWYRQDPGLGLRLIYFSYDVKMKEKGDIPEGYSVSREKKERFSLILESASTNQTSMYLCALQASGRDEQYFGPGTRLTVT.

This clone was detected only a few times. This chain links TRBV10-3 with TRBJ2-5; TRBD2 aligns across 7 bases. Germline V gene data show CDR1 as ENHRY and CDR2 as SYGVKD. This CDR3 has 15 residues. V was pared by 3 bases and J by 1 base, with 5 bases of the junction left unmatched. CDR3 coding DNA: TGTGCCATCAGTGAAAGGCTAGCGGCCCAAGAGACCCAGTACTTC. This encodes CAISERLAAQETQYF.

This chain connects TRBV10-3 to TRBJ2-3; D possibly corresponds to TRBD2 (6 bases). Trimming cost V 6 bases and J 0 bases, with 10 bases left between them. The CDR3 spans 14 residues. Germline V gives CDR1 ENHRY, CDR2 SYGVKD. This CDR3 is CAIRGRGSTDTQYF. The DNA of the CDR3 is TGTGCCATCAGGGGGCGGGGAAGCACAGATACGCAGTATTTT.

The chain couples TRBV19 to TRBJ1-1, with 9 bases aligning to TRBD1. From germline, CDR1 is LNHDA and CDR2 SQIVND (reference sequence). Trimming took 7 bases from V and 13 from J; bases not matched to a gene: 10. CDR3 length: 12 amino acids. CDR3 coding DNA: TGTGCCAGTACCCGCCGGGACAGGGTATTTTTCTTT. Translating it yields CASTRRDRVFFF.

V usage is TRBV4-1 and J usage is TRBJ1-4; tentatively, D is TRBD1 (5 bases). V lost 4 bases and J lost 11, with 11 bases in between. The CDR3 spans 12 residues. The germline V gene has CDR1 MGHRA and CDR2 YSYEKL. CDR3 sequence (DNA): TGCGCCAGCAGCCTTGGAGGGGATAAACTGTTTTTT. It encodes CASSLGGDKLFF.

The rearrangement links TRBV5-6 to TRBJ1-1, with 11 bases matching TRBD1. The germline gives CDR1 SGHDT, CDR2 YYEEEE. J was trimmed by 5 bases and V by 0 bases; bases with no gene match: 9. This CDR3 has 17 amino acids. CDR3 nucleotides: TGTGCCAGCAGCTTGGCCACCTTGGACAGGGGGCGTACTGAAGCTTTCTTT. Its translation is CASSLATLDRGRTEAFF.

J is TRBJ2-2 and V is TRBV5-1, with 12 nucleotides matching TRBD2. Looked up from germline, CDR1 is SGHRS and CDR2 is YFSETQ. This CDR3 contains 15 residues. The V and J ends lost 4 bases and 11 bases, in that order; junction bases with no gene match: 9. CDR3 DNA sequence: TGCGCCAGCAGCCCTGGACTAGCGGGGACCCGCGAGCTGTTTTTT. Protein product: CASSPGLAGTRELFF.

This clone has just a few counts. CDR3 DNA sequence: TGCAGCGTTGACGGAGACAGGGGGCCCTATGGCTACACCTTC. It encodes CSVDGDRGPYGYTF. The V call is TRBV29-1, the J call TRBJ1-2, with 10 bases lining up with TRBD1. Germline CDR1 SQVTM, CDR2 ANQGSEA. Trimming removed 3 bases from V and 4 bases from J; junction bases left unmatched: 5. CDR3 length equals 14 residues. Using reference TRBV29-1 and TRBJ1-2 for the parts outside the CDR3, the full variable domain is SAVISQKPSRDICQRGTSLTIQCQVDSQVTMMFWYRQQPGQSLTLIATANQGSEATYESGFVIDKFPISRPNLTFSTLTVSNMSPEDSSIYLCSVDGDRGPYGYTFGSGTRLTVV.

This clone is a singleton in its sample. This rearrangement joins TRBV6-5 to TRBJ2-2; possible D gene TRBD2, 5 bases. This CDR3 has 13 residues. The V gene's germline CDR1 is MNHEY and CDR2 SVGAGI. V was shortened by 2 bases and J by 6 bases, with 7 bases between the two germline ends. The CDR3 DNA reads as TGTGCCAGCAGTTACAAGCGGTCCGGGGAGCTGTTTTTT. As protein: CASSYKRSGELFF.

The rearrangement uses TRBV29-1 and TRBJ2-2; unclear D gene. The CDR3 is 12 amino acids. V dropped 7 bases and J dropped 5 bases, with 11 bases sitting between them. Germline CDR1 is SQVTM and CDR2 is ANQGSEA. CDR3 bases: TGCAGCGGCCTAAGAGATACCGGGGAGCTGTTTTTT. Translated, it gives CSGLRDTGELFF.

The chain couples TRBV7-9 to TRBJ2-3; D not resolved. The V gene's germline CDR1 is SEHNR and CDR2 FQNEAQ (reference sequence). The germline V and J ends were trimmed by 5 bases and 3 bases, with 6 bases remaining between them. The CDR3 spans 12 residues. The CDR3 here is CASSIQTDTQYF. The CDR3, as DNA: TGTGCCAGCAGCATACAGACAGATACGCAGTATTTT.

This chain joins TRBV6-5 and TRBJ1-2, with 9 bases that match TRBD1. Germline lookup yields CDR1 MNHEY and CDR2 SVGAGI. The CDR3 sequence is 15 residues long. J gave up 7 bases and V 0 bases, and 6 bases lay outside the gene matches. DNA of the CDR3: TGTGCCAGCAGTTACTCCCGGACAGGGGCAGGTGGCTACACCTTC. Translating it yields CASSYSRTGAGGYTF.

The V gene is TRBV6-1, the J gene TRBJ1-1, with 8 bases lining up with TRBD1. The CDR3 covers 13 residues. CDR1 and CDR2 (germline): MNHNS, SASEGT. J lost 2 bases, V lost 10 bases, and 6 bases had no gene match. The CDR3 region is CATVDRVNTEAFF. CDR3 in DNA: TGTGCCACCGTGGACAGGGTTAACACTGAAGCTTTCTTT.

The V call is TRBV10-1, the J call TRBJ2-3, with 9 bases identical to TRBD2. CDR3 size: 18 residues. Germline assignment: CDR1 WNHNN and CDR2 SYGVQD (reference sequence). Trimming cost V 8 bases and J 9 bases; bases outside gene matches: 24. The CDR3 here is CASAATRPNLAGLNTQYF. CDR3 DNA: TGCGCCAGCGCCGCGACTCGTCCGAATCTAGCGGGGTTAAACACGCAGTATTTT.

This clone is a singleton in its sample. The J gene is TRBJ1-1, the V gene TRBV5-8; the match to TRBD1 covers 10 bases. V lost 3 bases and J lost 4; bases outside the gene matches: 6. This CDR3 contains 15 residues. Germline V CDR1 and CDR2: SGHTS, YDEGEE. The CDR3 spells CASSSRQGASTEAFF. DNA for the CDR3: TGTGCCAGCAGCTCCAGACAGGGGGCGAGCACTGAAGCTTTCTTT. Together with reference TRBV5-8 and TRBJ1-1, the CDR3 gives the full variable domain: EAGVTQSPTHLIKTRGQQATLRCSPISGHTSVYWYQQALGLGLQFLLWYDEGEERNRGNFPPRFSGRQFPNYSSELNVNALELEDSALYLCASSSRQGASTEAFFGQGTRLTVV.

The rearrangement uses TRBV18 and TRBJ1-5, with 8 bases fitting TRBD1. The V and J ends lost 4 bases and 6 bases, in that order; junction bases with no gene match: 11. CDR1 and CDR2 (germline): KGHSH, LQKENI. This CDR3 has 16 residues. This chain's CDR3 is CASSQARTGQGQPQHF. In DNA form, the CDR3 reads TGTGCCAGCTCACAAGCAAGGACAGGGCAGGGTCAGCCCCAGCATTTT.

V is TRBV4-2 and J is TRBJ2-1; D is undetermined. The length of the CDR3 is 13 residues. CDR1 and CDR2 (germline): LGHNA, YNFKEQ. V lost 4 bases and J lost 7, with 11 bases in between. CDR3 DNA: TGTGCCAGCAGCCTGGGCCCACTGAATGAGCAGTTCTTC. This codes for CASSLGPLNEQFF.

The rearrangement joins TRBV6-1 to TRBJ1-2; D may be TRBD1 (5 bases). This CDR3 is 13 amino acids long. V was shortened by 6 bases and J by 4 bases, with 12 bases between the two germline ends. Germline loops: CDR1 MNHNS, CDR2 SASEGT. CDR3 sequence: CASSPTDAYGYTF. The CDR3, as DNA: TGTGCCAGCAGCCCGACAGACGCCTATGGCTACACCTTC.

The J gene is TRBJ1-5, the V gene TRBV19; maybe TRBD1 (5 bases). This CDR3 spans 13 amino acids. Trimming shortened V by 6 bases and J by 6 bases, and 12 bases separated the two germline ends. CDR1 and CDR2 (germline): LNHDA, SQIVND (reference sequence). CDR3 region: CASRGQFSQPQHF. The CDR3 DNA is TGTGCCAGTAGGGGGCAGTTTAGTCAGCCCCAGCATTTT.

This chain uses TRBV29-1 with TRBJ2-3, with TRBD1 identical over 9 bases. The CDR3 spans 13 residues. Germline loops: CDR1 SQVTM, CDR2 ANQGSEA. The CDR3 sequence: CASGTGLTDTQYF. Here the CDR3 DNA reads TGCGCCTCCGGGACAGGGTTGACAGATACGCAGTATTTT.

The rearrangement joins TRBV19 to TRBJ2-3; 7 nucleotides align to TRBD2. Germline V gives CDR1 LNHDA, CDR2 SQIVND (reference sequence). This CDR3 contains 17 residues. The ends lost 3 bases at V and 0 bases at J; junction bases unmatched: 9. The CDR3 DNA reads TGTGCCAGTAGTATTTCGGCTAGCGGCTCTAGCACAGATACGCAGTATTTT. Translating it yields CASSISASGSSTDTQYF.